Listed below are T cell receptor beta chains from one sample, sequenced in a study of blood T cell repertoires in COVID-19. Only in-frame clones appear in the TCRdb table, and some are missing; sequencing was by immunoSEQ multiplex PCR. The sample lists about 270,000 clones, 86% seen once, with roughly 1.6% in the top ten. The sequencing sample was made of peripheral blood. The source is a woman aged 60-75 years who had recovered from COVID-19. Each CDR3 is given with its conserved first and last residue. The order of the fields is clone size, V gene, D gene, J gene, CDR3 protein, CDR3 DNA. D genes are given only for firm matches. Clone size is shown for a subset of rows, as once, few, many or a class of expanded clone.

>.|TRBV5-1|TRBD1|TRBJ1-4
CASSTQPRTGSNEKLFF
TGCGCCAGCAGCACTCAGCCCCGGACAGGCTCTAATGAAAAACTGTTTTTT
>.|TRBV3-1/TRBV3-2|.|TRBJ1-5
CASSQFPPGVNQPQHF
TGTGCCAGCAGCCAATTCCCCCCCGGGGTCAATCAGCCCCAGCATTTT
>.|TRBV6-1|.|TRBJ2-7
CASSETGYEQYF
TGTGCCAGCAGTGAAACAGGGTACGAGCAGTACTTC
>.|TRBV7-2|.|TRBJ2-3
CASSSLGHSTDTQYF
TGTGCCAGCAGCTCCCTGGGGCACAGCACAGATACGCAGTATTTT
>.|TRBV5-1|.|TRBJ2-7
CASGLGGANYEQYF
TGCGCCAGCGGTTTAGGGGGGGCGAACTACGAGCAGTACTTC
>.|TRBV27|.|TRBJ1-2
CASSLSGQGHGYTF
TGTGCCAGCAGTTTATCTGGGCAGGGCCATGGCTACACCTTC
>.|TRBV6-5|.|TRBJ1-1
CAYSMGISNTEAFF
TGTGCCTACTCCATGGGCATCTCGAACACTGAAGCTTTCTTT
>.|TRBV28|TRBD1|TRBJ1-1
CASSPGQGNTEAFF
TGTGCCAGCAGCCCGGGACAGGGGAACACTGAAGCTTTCTTT
>.|TRBV28|TRBD2|TRBJ2-3
CASSSSHHNPELAGGLSYTDTQYF
TGTGCCAGCAGCTCCTCCCATCACAACCCGGAACTAGCGGGGGGCCTCTCGTACACAGATACGCAGTATTTT
>.|TRBV10-3|TRBD2|TRBJ2-1
CAIQGSGGGRSYNEQFF
TGTGCCATCCAAGGTAGCGGGGGGGGACGCTCCTACAATGAGCAGTTCTTC
>.|TRBV11-2|.|TRBJ2-3
CASRGGLTSFLDTQYF
TGTGCCAGCAGGGGCGGACTCACATCCTTTTTAGATACGCAGTATTTT
>once|TRBV6-5|.|TRBJ1-1
CASSYSSATEAFF
TGTGCCAGCAGTTACTCGAGTGCGACTGAAGCTTTCTTT
>.|TRBV11-3|.|TRBJ2-5
CASSATETQYF
TGTGCCAGCAGCGCTACCGAGACCCAGTACTTC
>.|TRBV7-2|TRBD2|TRBJ2-3
CASIPPTGRGTLGSQYF
TGTGCCAGCATCCCCCCGACGGGGCGGGGGACCCTGGGTTCGCAGTATTTT
>.|TRBV7-9|TRBD1|TRBJ1-1
CASSQRQGDTEAFF
TGTGCCAGCAGCCAAAGACAGGGAGACACTGAAGCTTTCTTT
>.|TRBV28|TRBD1|TRBJ1-5
CASSHEWTGPSNQPQHF
TGTGCCAGCAGCCATGAATGGACAGGCCCAAGCAATCAGCCCCAGCATTTT
>.|TRBV7-8|.|TRBJ1-5
CASSLFLTDPRNQPQHF
TGTGCCAGCAGCTTATTTTTGACGGATCCTAGAAATCAGCCCCAGCATTTT
>once|TRBV29-1|.|TRBJ1-4
CSVEVGGQRKLFF
TGCAGCGTTGAAGTAGGAGGACAGCGAAAACTGTTTTTT
>.|TRBV7-2|TRBD2|TRBJ2-5
CASSLGVLAGAQGTQYF
TGTGCCAGCAGCTTAGGTGTTCTAGCGGGGGCCCAAGGGACCCAGTACTTC
>.|TRBV28|TRBD1|TRBJ1-2
CASSLQSGQGYYGYTF
TGTGCCAGCAGTTTACAATCGGGACAGGGATACTATGGCTACACCTTC
>.|TRBV20-1|.|TRBJ1-2
CSASLAGGYGYTF
TGCAGTGCTAGTTTGGCCGGAGGCTATGGCTACACCTTC
>.|TRBV5-6|.|TRBJ1-5
CASSSTSGRQPQHF
TGTGCCAGCAGCTCTACCTCCGGGAGGCAGCCCCAGCATTTT
>.|TRBV19|.|TRBJ1-1
CASSMGQRYTEAFF
TGTGCCAGTAGTATGGGCCAGAGATACACTGAAGCTTTCTTT
>.|TRBV6-1|.|TRBJ1-5
CASSDREGYPQHF
TGTGCCAGCAGTGACAGGGAAGGGTATCCCCAGCATTTT
>.|TRBV10-2|.|TRBJ2-7
CASMTLGRGTYEQYF
TGCGCCAGCATGACACTTGGCAGGGGTACCTACGAGCAGTACTTC
>.|TRBV5-1|.|TRBJ1-4
CASRETGLNEKLFF
TGCGCCAGCAGGGAAACAGGGCTTAATGAAAAACTGTTTTTT
>.|TRBV7-9|TRBD1|TRBJ1-2
CASSRQTGLGGYTF
TGTGCCAGCAGCAGACAGACAGGGTTAGGTGGCTACACCTTC
>.|TRBV9|TRBD2|TRBJ2-7
CASSEGTLGGYEQYF
TGTGCCAGCAGCGAGGGGACGTTGGGAGGGTACGAGCAGTACTTC
>.|TRBV19|TRBD1|TRBJ1-1
CASSIGGGVTEAFF
TGTGCCAGTAGTATAGGAGGGGGCGTCACTGAAGCTTTCTTT
>few|TRBV3-1/TRBV3-2|TRBD1|TRBJ2-2
CASSQGGQGGSGELFF
TGTGCCAGCAGCCAAGGAGGACAGGGGGGCTCCGGGGAGCTGTTTTTT
>.|TRBV6-5|TRBD1|TRBJ1-1
CASSPSRGLTEAFF
TGTGCCAGCAGTCCTAGCAGGGGGCTTACTGAAGCTTTCTTT
>.|TRBV4-3|TRBD2|TRBJ2-5
CASSLIGAGGRGETQYF
TGCGCCAGCAGCCTGATAGGAGCGGGGGGGAGGGGAGAGACCCAGTACTTC
>.|TRBV15|.|TRBJ1-2
CATSRVRDSNYGYTF
TGTGCCACCAGCAGGGTACGCGACAGTAACTATGGCTACACCTTC
>.|TRBV6-1|.|TRBJ1-4
CASSEGGLREKLFF
TGTGCCAGCAGTGAAGGAGGGCTGCGGGAAAAACTGTTTTTT
>.|TRBV12-3/TRBV12-4|.|TRBJ2-7
CASSLYRVNEQYF
TGTGCCAGCAGTTTATACAGGGTGAACGAGCAGTACTTC
>once|TRBV19|.|TRBJ2-5
CASSIQGETQYF
TGTGCCAGTAGTATACAGGGCGAGACCCAGTACTTC
>.|TRBV28|.|TRBJ2-3
CASSSYGTPTDTQYF
TGTGCCAGCAGTTCGTACGGGACACCCACAGATACGCAGTATTTT
>few|TRBV3-1/TRBV3-2|.|TRBJ1-5
CASSQGRYSNQPQHF
TGTGCCAGCAGCCAAGGGAGATATAGCAATCAGCCCCAGCATTTT
>.|TRBV7-2|.|TRBJ2-1
CASSLWTPNEQFF
TGTGCCAGCAGCTTATGGACTCCCAATGAGCAGTTCTTC
>.|TRBV6-6|.|TRBJ2-5
CASSYRETQYF
TGTGCCAGCAGCTATCGAGAGACCCAGTACTTC
>.|TRBV15|TRBD2|TRBJ2-5
CATGRALGTQYF
TGTGCCACCGGGAGGGCGCTGGGGACCCAGTACTTC
>.|TRBV29-1|TRBD1|TRBJ2-2
CSGRQGRNTGELFF
TGCAGCGGGCGACAGGGGAGGAACACCGGGGAGCTGTTTTTT
>.|TRBV29-1|.|TRBJ1-1
CSVEEGGGTEAFF
TGCAGCGTTGAAGAAGGCGGGGGGACTGAAGCTTTCTTT
>.|TRBV28|.|TRBJ1-6
CASIRTWGRAGNSPLHF
TGTGCCAGCATTCGAACCTGGGGGAGGGCTGGAAATTCACCCCTCCACTTT
>.|TRBV29-1|TRBD2|TRBJ2-2
CSVPRTSTNTGELFF
TGCAGCGTCCCTAGGACTAGCACAAACACCGGGGAGCTGTTTTTT
>.|TRBV6-2/TRBV6-3|.|TRBJ2-1
CASSYDPEDSNANYNEQFF
TGTGCCAGCAGTTATGATCCGGAGGACAGCAATGCTAACTACAATGAGCAGTTCTTC